This note documents a single T cell receptor (beta chain) sequence. Its antigen is not known. These data originate in a study of CD4 T cells in relation to SARS-CoV-2 and coronaviruses. About the research overall: Convalescent donors were aged roughly 21 to 80, with median roughly 38 years.

Study-wide results and caveats: In roughly two thirds of donors, memory CD4+ clonotypes crossrecognized SARS-CoV-2 and at least one common cold coronavirus spike.

Only in-frame clones appear in the TCRdb table, and some are missing; sequencing was by immunoSEQ multiplex PCR. The table records about 60,000 clones, approximately 90% of them present only once. Input material: naive CD4+ T cells from PBMCs. The subset is: naive CD4+ T cells isolated by negative enrichment. The receptor was isolated from an adult with COVID-19.

The CDR3 here is CASSGGPNYGYTF. Written as DNA, the CDR3 is TGTGCCAGCAGTGGCGGCCCAAACTATGGCTACACCTTC. The chain is built from TRBV2 and TRBJ1-2; the D is unclear. CDR3 length equals 13 residues. V lost 4 bases and J lost 2, with 8 bases in between. Per germline, CDR1 SNHLY and CDR2 FYNNEI.